Listed below are T cell receptor beta chains from one sample, sequenced in a study of OX40 agonist ivuxolimab in advanced cancers. Sequencing used immunoSEQ multiplex PCR; TCRdb keeps in-frame clones, though not all of them. Among tens of thousands of clones listed, 70% to 90% were seen once. The sequencing here drew on CD4+ or CD8+ T cells sorted from blood, taken in a trial of the OX40 agonist ivuxolimab. These receptors were obtained from an adult with an advanced solid tumor such as melanoma, head and neck, liver or kidney cancer. Each CDR3 is given with its conserved first and last residue. The D gene is left open where the match is weak. Clone size appears in some rows only: once, few, many, or a class for an expanded clone.

D | J | V | size | DNA | CDR3
TRBD1 | TRBJ2-7 | TRBV6-5 | . | TGTGCCAGCAGTTCGTTGGACAGGGGGCAAGACGAGCAGTACTTC | CASSSLDRGQDEQYF
. | TRBJ1-1 | TRBV29-1 | . | TGCAGCGTTGTCCAAGGGAACACTGAAGCTTTCTTT | CSVVQGNTEAFF
TRBD1 | TRBJ2-3 | TRBV29-1 | . | TGCAGCGTTGAAGACCCCAACAGGGGGCAGAGTATCCGCACAGATACGCAGTATTTT | CSVEDPNRGQSIRTDTQYF
. | TRBJ2-5 | TRBV12-5 | . | TGTGCTAGTGGCTCCAATCAAGAGACCCAGTACTTC | CASGSNQETQYF
. | TRBJ1-2 | TRBV13 | . | TGTGCCAGCAGCTTAGCCGCAATAAAGAACTATGGCTACACCTTC | CASSLAAIKNYGYTF
. | TRBJ2-3 | TRBV7-2 | few | TGTGCCAGCAGCCAAACTGGAGGGGGCACAGATACGCAGTATTTT | CASSQTGGGTDTQYF
. | TRBJ1-4 | TRBV27 | . | TGTGCCAGCAGTTTCATTAACCGGGGGCTGACTGATGAAAAACTGTTTTTT | CASSFINRGLTDEKLFF
. | TRBJ2-3 | TRBV7-7 | . | TGTGCTAGCAGTGTAGGGGAGATAGATACGCAGTATTTT | CASSVGEIDTQYF
. | TRBJ2-3 | TRBV9 | . | TGTGCCAGCAGCGTAGGGGGTAGCTCGGGCGATACGCAGTATTTT | CASSVGGSSGDTQYF
TRBD1 | TRBJ2-7 | TRBV27 | . | TGTGCCAGCAGTTTCGGACAGGTACTTGACGAGCAGTACTTC | CASSFGQVLDEQYF
. | TRBJ1-1 | TRBV14 | . | TGTGCCAGCAGCCCTACCGTGGGAGCTTACACTGAAGCTTTCTTT | CASSPTVGAYTEAFF
. | TRBJ2-7 | TRBV13 | . | TGTGCCAGCAGCTATTCCTACGAGCAGTACTTC | CASSYSYEQYF
. | TRBJ2-2 | TRBV27 | . | TGTGCCAGCAGTTTATTTGCAGGAGTGGCGAACACCGGGGAGCTGTTTTTT | CASSLFAGVANTGELFF
TRBD1 | TRBJ1-5 | TRBV9 | . | TGTGCCAGCAGCGGGGGGACAGACAATCAGCCCCAGCATTTT | CASSGGTDNQPQHF
TRBD1 | TRBJ2-7 | TRBV18 | few | TGTGCCAGCTCACCACCGGGACAGCTATACGAGCAGTACTTC | CASSPPGQLYEQYF
. | TRBJ2-7 | TRBV19 | . | TGTGCCAGTTCCTTAGGGGGGCCCGCCTACGAGCAGTACTTC | CASSLGGPAYEQYF
. | TRBJ1-1 | TRBV13 | . | TGTGCCAGCAGCTTAGAAAAACCCCGGGGGGCTTTCTTT | CASSLEKPRGAFF
TRBD1 | TRBJ1-2 | TRBV27 | few | TGTGCCAGCAGTCCCGGACAGGGTATGGTCTATGGCTACACCTTC | CASSPGQGMVYGYTF
TRBD1 | TRBJ2-2 | TRBV9 | . | TGTGCCAGCAGCGTCTCAGGGGGTCGGGCGGACACCGGGGAGCTGTTTTTT | CASSVSGGRADTGELFF
. | TRBJ1-1 | TRBV5-4 | few | TGTGCCAGCACAGTAGGCACTGAAGCTTTCTTT | CASTVGTEAFF
TRBD1 | TRBJ1-2 | TRBV30 | . | TGTGCCTGGAGTATCACAGGGGGCGATGACTACACCTTC | CAWSITGGDDYTF
TRBD1 | TRBJ1-6 | TRBV5-1 | . | TGCGCCAGCAGCGCCGGGACAGGGGCAGAACCCCTCCACTTT | CASSAGTGAEPLHF
TRBD1 | TRBJ2-2 | TRBV5-4 | . | TGTGCCAGCAGCTTGTTGAGGACAGGGGGAGCCGGGGAGCTGTTTTTT | CASSLLRTGGAGELFF
. | TRBJ2-3 | TRBV4-3 | . | TGCGCCAGCAGCCAAGATGAGACGGTCCCCAATACGCAGTATTTT | CASSQDETVPNTQYF
. | TRBJ1-1 | TRBV9 | . | TGTGCCAGCAGCCCCCCCCCAACCGGGCTTGAAGCTTTCTTT | CASSPPPTGLEAFF
TRBD2 | TRBJ2-7 | TRBV7-8 | . | TGTGCCAGCAGCTTAGTCCTGGCTAGCGGGTACGAGCAGTACTTC | CASSLVLASGYEQYF
. | TRBJ1-5 | TRBV4-3 | . | TGCGCCAGCAGCCAAGACGGCAGGAATAATCAGCCCCAGCATTTT | CASSQDGRNNQPQHF
. | TRBJ2-1 | TRBV19 | . | TGTGCCAGTAGCCACCGTTACGCTAGCGTTAGAAACAATGAGCAGTTCTTC | CASSHRYASVRNNEQFF
. | TRBJ2-3 | TRBV30 | . | TGTGCCTGGAAGGCCGGCCGAGATACGCAGTATTTT | CAWKAGRDTQYF
. | TRBJ1-1 | TRBV7-2 | once | TGTGCCAGCAGTCTTAGGACAGAGAACACTGAAGCTTTCTTT | CASSLRTENTEAFF
TRBD1 | TRBJ2-1 | TRBV5-4 | . | TGTGCCAGCAGTCAGACAGGGGGCAGTGGGGATGAGCAGTTCTTC | CASSQTGGSGDEQFF
. | TRBJ2-7 | TRBV27 | . | TGTGCCAGCGGATTCAGGGTCCACGAGCAGTACTTC | CASGFRVHEQYF
TRBD1 | TRBJ1-1 | TRBV9 | . | TGTGCCAGCAGCGCTGGACAGGGAACTGAAGCTTTCTTT | CASSAGQGTEAFF
. | TRBJ2-2 | TRBV9 | . | TGTGCCAGCAGCCGAGGGTCTACAGGGCGTTCCGGGGAGCTGTTTTTT | CASSRGSTGRSGELFF
. | TRBJ2-7 | TRBV7-6 | . | TGTGCCAGCAGCTGGCAGGGGCCAAACGAGCAGTACTTC | CASSWQGPNEQYF
. | TRBJ1-5 | TRBV19 | . | TGTGCCAGTAGCCCGGGACTTCTCAATCAGCCCCAGCATTTT | CASSPGLLNQPQHF
. | TRBJ2-5 | TRBV29-1 | . | TGCAGCGTTGAAGAGGGGGGTTTCCAAGAGACCCAGTACTTC | CSVEEGGFQETQYF
. | TRBJ2-1 | TRBV6-5 | . | TGTGCCAGCACTGCAGCCTACAATGAGCAGTTCTTC | CASTAAYNEQFF
. | TRBJ1-4 | TRBV4-3 | . | TGCGCCAGCAGCCAAGTTAGAACAACTAATGAAAAACTGTTTTTT | CASSQVRTTNEKLFF
. | TRBJ1-1 | TRBV27 | once | TGTGCCAGCAGCCGGGGAGGGAGGACCACTGAAGCTTTCTTT | CASSRGGRTTEAFF
TRBD1 | TRBJ1-2 | TRBV2 | . | TGTGCCAGCAGAGAAGGGACAGGGCAGGAGTACTATGGCTACACCTTC | CASREGTGQEYYGYTF
. | TRBJ2-1 | TRBV19 | . | TGTGCCAGTAGTATGGGCAGCTACAATGAGCAGTTCTTC | CASSMGSYNEQFF
. | TRBJ1-1 | TRBV14 | few | TGTGCCAGCAGCCAAGATCGCACCCCATCGAGGGAAGCTTTCTTT | CASSQDRTPSREAFF
. | TRBJ1-2 | TRBV13 | . | TGCGCCAGCAGCCAACCCAGGCTTAGATTCTGGGGCTACACCTTC | CASSQPRLRFWGYTF
. | TRBJ2-2 | TRBV1 | few | TGCACCAGCAGCGTCCGGGACGGCCATGAGCTGTTTTTT | CTSSVRDGHELFF
. | TRBJ2-5 | TRBV10-3 | . | TGTGCCATCAGTGTCCACAGTTCCGAGACCCAGTACTTC | CAISVHSSETQYF
TRBD2 | TRBJ2-5 | TRBV13 | . | TGTGCCAGCAGCTCCCTTGGCGGGGGGGCAAAGTGGGAGACCCAGTACTTC | CASSSLGGGAKWETQYF
TRBD1 | TRBJ2-5 | TRBV27 | . | TGTGCCAGCAGTTTTTGGGTACAGGGGACCGTCCCAGAACAAGAGACCCAGTACTTC | CASSFWVQGTVPEQETQYF
TRBD2 | TRBJ2-1 | TRBV11-3 | . | TGTGCCAGCAGTCTACCGGGACTAGGGAGCGATGAGCAGTTCTTC | CASSLPGLGSDEQFF
TRBD1 | TRBJ1-5 | TRBV27 | . | TGTGCCAGCTCTGAATGGACAGGGGATAGCAATCAGCCCCAGCATTTT | CASSEWTGDSNQPQHF
. | TRBJ1-5 | TRBV27 | . | TGTGCCAGCAGTTTACAGACGGAGAATCAGCCCCAGCATTTT | CASSLQTENQPQHF
TRBD1 | TRBJ2-7 | TRBV5-4 | . | TGCGCCAGCAGCCAAGTCCGACTCCGGGACAGTGTTACCTACGAGCAGTACTTC | CASSQVRLRDSVTYEQYF
. | TRBJ2-1 | TRBV5-6 | . | TGTGCCAGCAGCGACACCTTTGACAGTGTGTACAATGAGCAGTTCTTC | CASSDTFDSVYNEQFF
TRBD1 | TRBJ1-6 | TRBV6-8 | few | TGTGCCAGCACCAGACAGGGGGCGCATTCACCCCTCCACTTT | CASTRQGAHSPLHF
TRBD2 | TRBJ2-1 | TRBV5-4 | . | TGTGCCAGCAGCCTTAGCGGGAGCCTCTACAATGAGCAGTTCTTC | CASSLSGSLYNEQFF
TRBD2 | TRBJ2-1 | TRBV6-5 | . | TGTGCCAGCAGCCTACTAGCGGGGGGGGAGAATGAGCAGTTCTTC | CASSLLAGGENEQFF
. | TRBJ1-2 | TRBV19 | . | TGTGCCAGTAGTATTGGTTTATCAGGCTACACCTTC | CASSIGLSGYTF
. | TRBJ1-2 | TRBV14 | . | TGTGCCAGCAGCCCCCTATCTTCCCCGTTCTTCTATGGCTACACCTTC | CASSPLSSPFFYGYTF